Listed below are T cell receptor beta chains from one sample, sequenced in a study of CD8 T cells in Susac syndrome. A single record per CDR3 protein comes from TCRdb applying MiXCR to the immunoSEQ multiplex PCR reads. The table records 80,000 or so distinct CDR3 sequences, approximately 94% of them present only once. What was sequenced was CD8+ T cells from PBMCs. Receptors originate from a human donor with Susac syndrome. CDR3s include the opening cysteine and the closing phenylalanine or tryptophan. The order of the fields is clone size, J gene, D gene, V gene, CDR3 DNA, CDR3 protein. The D gene is left open where the match is weak. Not every row has a clone size; where given, it reads once, few, many or a size class.

>.|TRBJ2-7|.|TRBV7-9
TGTGCCAGCAGAGACACCGTCAGGCCCGAGCAGTACTTC
CASRDTVRPEQYF
>.|TRBJ2-2|.|TRBV29-1
TGCAGCGTTGATTGGGGCCAGAACACCGGGGAGCTGTTTTTT
CSVDWGQNTGELFF
>.|TRBJ2-7|.|TRBV5-4
TGTGCCAGCAGCTTGGGGGAGGCTTACGAGCAGTACTTC
CASSLGEAYEQYF
>.|TRBJ2-7|.|TRBV10-2
TGCGCCAGCAGTGAGAAGGTTCTATACGAGCAGTACTTC
CASSEKVLYEQYF
>.|TRBJ1-4|.|TRBV20-1
TGCAGTGCTAGCAACAGGGACGCAACTAATGAAAAACTGTTTTTT
CSASNRDATNEKLFF
>.|TRBJ1-1|.|TRBV7-2
TGTGCCAGCAGCTACAGGTGGGACACTGAAGCTTTCTTT
CASSYRWDTEAFF
>.|TRBJ2-2|.|TRBV6-9
TGTGCCAGCATTAAGGGGCTTAACACCGGGGAGCTGTTTTTT
CASIKGLNTGELFF
>.|TRBJ2-1|.|TRBV6-6
TGTGCCTCCAGAGGGGGTAGCTCCTACAATGAGCAGTTCTTC
CASRGGSSYNEQFF
>.|TRBJ2-7|TRBD1|TRBV13
TGTGCCAGCAGCTTAATCGGACAGGGGACCTACGAGCAGTACTTC
CASSLIGQGTYEQYF
>.|TRBJ1-5|.|TRBV7-9
TGTGCCAGCACCGATGGGGTTGGACAGCCCCAGCATTTT
CASTDGVGQPQHF
>few|TRBJ1-2|.|TRBV27
TGTGCCAGCAGTCCCGGGACCCTAAATGGCTACACCTTC
CASSPGTLNGYTF
>.|TRBJ2-7|.|TRBV12-3/TRBV12-4
TGTGCCAGCAGTTTAGGGGGCAGCCTCTACGAGCAGTACTTC
CASSLGGSLYEQYF
>once|TRBJ2-5|TRBD2|TRBV9
TGTGCCAGCAGCGGGGGGGGGATACAAGAGACCCAGTACTTC
CASSGGGIQETQYF
>.|TRBJ2-2|.|TRBV2
TGTGCCAGCATAGGATCGAACACCGGGGAGCTGTTTTTT
CASIGSNTGELFF
>.|TRBJ1-2|.|TRBV5-6
TGTGCCAGCAGCGACGAGGCCTATGGCTACACCTTC
CASSDEAYGYTF